This T cell receptor (beta chain) was captured in a study of T cell repertoires in cytomegalovirus infection. In the study overall: Recently identified HLA-C-restricted and well-studied HLA-B-restricted CMV epitopes were used. Matching HLA type, along with CMV infection, was indicated by public TCR beta signatures. Study-level findings and limits: HLA-C-restricted, CMV-specific TCR beta clonotypes were dominant ex vivo. Identification of carriers of CMV plus the relevant HLA was performed using cumulative public TCR beta family frequency.

Points on this clonotype: Its specificity is unknown.

The CDR3 contains 15 residues. With 2 bases removed from V and 6 bases from J, the gap between germline ends came to 15 bases. CDR1 and CDR2 from the germline V gene are LNHDA and SQIVND (reference sequence). One entry per CDR3 protein, called by TCRdb with MiXCR from the reads. The repertoire holds 350,000 to 400,000 distinct CDR3 sequences, about 34% seen once, with approximately 12% in the top ten. The receptor comes from a human donor in good health (CMV status not recorded). Some clones in this sample may be carry-over from other donors' samples. The chain uses TRBV19 and TRBJ2-3, with D possibly being TRBD1 or TRBD2 (5 bases each). The sequenced sample was cultured PBMCs, obtained from culture after CMV antigen stimulation. CDR3 sequence reads: CASSIPGPKRDTQYF. CDR3 coding DNA: TGTGCCAGTAGTATACCGGGACCAAAGCGGGATACGCAGTATTTT.